These T cell receptor beta chains were read from a single sample in a study of blood T cell repertoires in COVID-19. The data were produced by immunoSEQ multiplex PCR, yet TCRdb's version contains in-frame clones alone and is incomplete. The sample consists of 100,000 or so clones, around nine tenths of them appearing once. The sequencing input was peripheral blood. These receptors all stem from a human donor with acute or convalescent COVID-19. The donor label of this sample is uncertain. Each CDR3 is given without its conserved first and last residue.

TRBV7-2,ASSARRTGGGQY
TRBV30,ASGQVTGELF
TRBV14,ASSWGVYGYT
TRBV29-1,SVEGQGAGEKLF
TRBV7-3,ASSPEAGGPSEQY
TRBV28,ASSFQGSGSLNEQF
TRBV27,ASSLFGGVQPQH
TRBV30,AWSKRPENSPLH
TRBV11-2,ASSLDPGGTYEQY
TRBV5-8,ASSSTNFRGEKLF
TRBV11-2,ASSLGAGNTEAF
TRBV7-2,ASMDGRGGETQY
TRBV6-1,ASSEESGTGVYEQY
TRBV11-3,ASSSGASGNNEQF
TRBV7-9,ASSSLVRGNSPLH
TRBV27,ASRSGTGGNGYT
TRBV3-1/TRBV3-2,ASTLKGGTPPRAYSNQPQH
TRBV19,ASKQVDVGNQPQH
TRBV7-8,ASSAFRVFDYGYT
TRBV7-6,ASSLTDNSNQPQH
TRBV5-6,ASRLSGGTYEQY
TRBV5-4,ASSLGGEDKNIQY
TRBV4-2,ASSQDQVGRVEYNSPLH
TRBV20-1,SASANEQF
TRBV3-1/TRBV3-2,ASSPRLPPETQY
TRBV19,ASSIDSYNEQF
TRBV5-4,ASSLQGASDTQY
TRBV27,ASSLLGRRTEAF
TRBV3-1/TRBV3-2,ASSPYAGGTYEQY
TRBV7-9,ASSLLGTDTQY
TRBV19,ASSMSGLGELF
TRBV6-5,ASSRGASGDSPLH
TRBV28,ASSFADLEADTQY
TRBV27,AARGYQETQY
TRBV4-3,ASSYSDFSYEQY
TRBV28,ASSSTGGFDQPQH
TRBV6-5,ASSYSAGGSYEQY
TRBV2,ASSRQGNNYGYT
TRBV3-1/TRBV3-2,ASSQVGADTTDGNYEQY
TRBV2,ASSPGTDNEQF
TRBV7-2,ASSIGTANTGELF
TRBV6-5,ASSIGGLEGYT
TRBV7-3,ASSLNPGEKLF
TRBV6-5,ASSYSRRGSEAF
TRBV2,ASSGQGGNSPLH
TRBV10-3,AIRPDRAGNTIY
TRBV7-3,ASSAAGTSGTQQF
TRBV12-3/TRBV12-4,ASRGTDNQPQH
TRBV28,ASSQPRSVSNQPQH
TRBV5-1,ASSTGQGYNEQF
TRBV5-1,ASSSTVNTGELF
TRBV28,ASSESPGGQPQH
TRBV29-1,SVVLWVAGYTDTQY